This T cell receptor beta chain was identified during a study of T cell responses to AZD1222 COVID-19 vaccine. Regarding this clone: Its antigen is as yet unknown.

Study-wide findings and caveats: Donor demographics were predominantly white British with a female majority; clonal diversity may be underestimated.

This table comes from immunoSEQ multiplex PCR, and its TCRdb copy is limited to in-frame clones, with some not included. The table has fewer than 150,000 clones, 88% seen once. The sequencing used peripheral blood, collected 28 days after the second AZD1222 dose. The source of this sequence is an adult who received the AZD1222 COVID-19 vaccine.

Here the CDR3 DNA reads TGTGCCAGCAGCTCGGGACTCGGTAATTCACCCCTCCACTTT. Its protein is CASSSGLGNSPLHF. This chain links TRBV11-3 with TRBJ1-6, with D tentatively TRBD1 (5 bases). V lost 4 bases and J 6 bases, leaving 10 bases between the germline ends. The germline CDR1 and CDR2 sequences are SGHNT and YENEEA. This CDR3 has 14 residues.